The next 30 T cell receptor beta chains were all read from a single sample in a study of OX40 agonist ivuxolimab in advanced cancers. The table came from immunoSEQ multiplex PCR; TCRdb's copy has only in-frame clones and leaves some out. The sample consists of approximately 44,000 clones, 91% of them appearing once. The sample in question was CD4+ or CD8+ T cells sorted from blood, obtained in a trial of the OX40 agonist ivuxolimab. These receptors came from an adult with an advanced solid tumor such as melanoma, head and neck, liver or kidney cancer.

The chain carries TRBV5-4 and TRBJ2-7; no definite D call. V was clipped by 2 bases and J by 1 base, with 4 bases between them. In germline, CDR1 is SGHNT, CDR2 YYREEE (reference sequence). The CDR3 is made up of 12 amino acids. The CDR3 coding sequence is TGTGCCAGCAGCTTTCGGTCCTACGAGCAGTACTTC. Protein: CASSFRSYEQYF.

This CDR3 reads CASSPRWGGIYNEQFF. The CDR3 DNA reads TGTGCCAGCAGCCCGCGGTGGGGGGGCATCTACAATGAGCAGTTCTTC. V gene TRBV7-8 combines with J gene TRBJ2-1; tentative D call: TRBD2 (7 bases). Trimming cost V 5 bases and J 3 bases, with 17 bases left between them. This CDR3 contains 16 residues. Germline CDR1 and CDR2: SGHVS and FQNEAQ.

V is TRBV4-1 and J is TRBJ2-7; 10 bases match TRBD2. This CDR3 contains 15 residues. V lost 1 base and J lost 6; bases outside the gene matches: 6. Germline CDR1 reads MGHRA; CDR2 reads YSYEKL. The chain's CDR3 is CASSQGPGLASEQYF. The CDR3 nucleotides read TGCGCCAGCAGCCAAGGCCCGGGACTAGCGAGCGAGCAGTACTTC.

This clone is a singleton in its sample. This chain links TRBV27 with TRBJ1-6; D possibly corresponds to TRBD1 (5 bases). This CDR3 has 16 residues. V was shortened by 3 bases and J by 9 bases, with 18 bases between the two germline ends. Germline V lookup: CDR1 MNHEY, CDR2 SMNVEV (reference sequence). CDR3 amino acids: CASSFSRRGRPSPLHF. The CDR3 DNA reads TGTGCCAGCAGTTTCTCCCGAAGGGGTAGGCCTTCACCCCTCCACTTT.

The chain is built from TRBV5-8 and TRBJ2-5; D is unresolved. The germline V gene encodes CDR1 SGHTS and CDR2 YDEGEE. Deletions cut 1 base from V and 5 bases from J, with 18 bases between. This CDR3 has 16 residues. The CDR3 bases are TGTGCCAGCAGCTTGTTCACAAGCCTAAACAGCGAGACCCAGTACTTC. This sequence encodes CASSLFTSLNSETQYF.

The J gene is TRBJ2-3, the V gene TRBV5-1, with D possibly being TRBD1 (5 bases). CDR1 and CDR2 (germline): SGHRS, YFSETQ. The germline V and J ends were trimmed by 0 bases and 0 bases, with 8 bases remaining between them. The CDR3 contains 15 residues. CDR3: CASSLGPGSTDTQYF. CDR3 in DNA: TGCGCCAGCAGCTTGGGGCCAGGGAGCACAGATACGCAGTATTTT.

The chain recombines TRBV9 with TRBJ2-2; 7 bases fit TRBD1. The V gene's germline CDR1 is SGDLS and CDR2 YYNGEE. This CDR3 spans 14 amino acids. The V segment lost 0 bases and the J segment 6 bases; nucleotides outside the gene matches: 2. This chain's CDR3 is CASSVGQGPGELFF. The CDR3 nucleotides are TGTGCCAGCAGCGTAGGACAGGGACCCGGGGAGCTGTTTTTT.

In its sample, this clone was seen once. This chain connects TRBV6-1 to TRBJ2-7; 7 bases match TRBD2. The V segment lost 7 bases and the J segment 3 bases; nucleotides outside the gene matches: 9. The CDR3 has 14 residues. Germline V gene sequence: CDR1 MNHNS, CDR2 SASEGT. CDR3 bases: TGTGCCAGCACGCGGCGGCTAGCGGACTACGAGCAGTACTTC. It specifies CASTRRLADYEQYF.

This chain links TRBV5-6 with TRBJ2-7; the D call may be TRBD1 or TRBD2 (5 bases each). This CDR3 has 13 residues. Germline loops: CDR1 SGHDT, CDR2 YYEEEE. V was shortened by 4 bases and J by 7 bases, with 15 bases between the two germline ends. CDR3 sequence (DNA): TGTGCCAGCAGCCCCGGGGCGGGTTTGGAGCAGTACTTC. It is translated as CASSPGAGLEQYF.

Only one count was recorded for this clone. The chain carries TRBV7-6 and TRBJ2-5; 8 nucleotides match TRBD2. The length of the CDR3 is 16 residues. CDR1 is SGHVS, CDR2 FNYEAQ, per germline. J lost 4 bases, V lost 0 bases, and 7 bases had no gene match. The CDR3 sequence is CASSLASAGGSETQYF. The CDR3 DNA sequence: TGTGCCAGCAGCTTAGCTTCTGCGGGAGGATCAGAGACCCAGTACTTC.

This clone appeared a few times. The V call is TRBV11-1, the J call TRBJ1-2; a possible D gene is TRBD1 (5 bases). From germline, CDR1 is SGHAT and CDR2 FQDESV (reference sequence). Trimming stripped 4 bases from V and 6 bases from J, with 12 bases between. This CDR3 spans 13 amino acids. The CDR3 sequence is CASSSFDSDGYTF. Written as DNA, the CDR3 is TGTGCCAGCAGCTCATTCGACAGCGATGGCTACACCTTC.

This rearrangement joins TRBV30 to TRBJ1-1, with D possibly being TRBD1 (5 bases). V gave up 1 base and J gave up 5 bases, with 14 bases separating them. Germline assignment: CDR1 GTSNPN and CDR2 SVGIG (reference sequence). The CDR3 consists of 14 residues. The CDR3 nucleotides read TGTGCCTGGAGTGGGGTGGGGCGGGTGACTGAAGCTTTCTTT. This translates into CAWSGVGRVTEAFF.

CDR3 DNA: TGTGCCAGCAGCCTTAGCGGGGGGGAAGGCGAGCAGTACTTC. It specifies CASSLSGGEGEQYF. The rearrangement joins TRBV7-2 to TRBJ2-7; TRBD2 matches at 11 bases. CDR3 length: 14 residues. The germline gives CDR1 SGHTA, CDR2 FQGNSA. J gave up 6 bases and V 5 bases, and 6 bases lay outside the gene matches.

This clone was seen just once. The chain recombines TRBV7-9 with TRBJ2-1, with 8 nucleotides matching TRBD1. V trimming: 3 bases; J trimming: 5 bases; junction bases outside the gene matches: 3. The CDR3 is made up of 14 amino acids. The germline V gene encodes CDR1 SEHNR and CDR2 FQNEAQ (reference sequence). CDR3 sequence reads: CASSLTGANNEQFF. The CDR3 DNA reads as TGTGCCAGCAGCTTGACAGGGGCTAACAATGAGCAGTTCTTC.

This chain connects TRBV30 to TRBJ2-1; TRBD1 matches 7 bases. Looked up from germline, CDR1 is GTSNPN and CDR2 is SVGIG (reference sequence). Trimming took 4 bases from V and 6 from J; bases not matched to a gene: 9. CDR3 length: 14 amino acids. The CDR3, as DNA: TGTGCCTGGAATTTGGCAGGGGGATCCAATGAGCAGTTCTTC. This sequence encodes CAWNLAGGSNEQFF.

This clone has a single count. The chain carries TRBV19 and TRBJ2-3; tentatively, D is TRBD2 (5 bases). From germline, CDR1 is LNHDA and CDR2 SQIVND (reference sequence). Trimming took off 0 bases at V and 0 bases at J, with 13 bases between the two ends. There are 17 residues in the CDR3. The CDR3 nucleotides are TGTGCCAGTAGTATAGATCGTAGGAGAGGGAGCACAGATACGCAGTATTTT. Residues: CASSIDRRRGSTDTQYF.

The rearrangement joins TRBV29-1 to TRBJ2-3, with unresolved D. This CDR3 comprises 12 residues. V was cut by 5 bases and J by 9 bases, with 15 bases left in between. CDR1 is SQVTM and CDR2 is ANQGSEA in the germline V gene. CDR3 amino acids: CSVPTLLRTQYF. As DNA, the CDR3 is TGCAGCGTTCCCACGCTGTTGCGAACGCAGTATTTT.

This sequence joins TRBV30 and TRBJ1-4; D is unresolved. The CDR3 has 16 amino acids. CDR1 GTSNPN and CDR2 SVGIG come from the germline V gene (reference sequence). The V and J ends lost 5 bases and 4 bases respectively, with 20 bases between them. The CDR3 nucleotides are TGTGCCTGGGGCCTTCCTGAGGGTCAGGATAATGAAAAACTGTTTTTT. Translating it yields CAWGLPEGQDNEKLFF.

The V and J genes are TRBV14 and TRBJ2-2; no definite D call. The germline V gene encodes CDR1 SGHDN and CDR2 FVKESK. The V end lost 0 bases, the J end lost 7 bases, and 0 bases lay between the germline ends. The CDR3 length is 11 residues. Written as DNA, the CDR3 is TGTGCCAGCAGCCAAGACGGGGAGCTGTTTTTT. Its translation is CASSQDGELFF.

The J gene is TRBJ2-1, the V gene TRBV28; 7 nucleotides line up with TRBD2. This CDR3 is 16 amino acids long. Germline V gene data show CDR1 as MDHEN and CDR2 as SYDVKM. Trimming cost V 2 bases and J 2 bases; bases outside gene matches: 6. CDR3 region: CASSLATAGAYNEQFF. CDR3 bases: TGTGCCAGCAGTTTAGCTACCGCGGGGGCCTACAATGAGCAGTTCTTC.

This clone appeared once. The chain links TRBV29-1 to TRBJ2-3; 7 positions match TRBD1. The CDR3 has 17 amino acids. The ends lost 2 bases at V and 2 bases at J; junction bases unmatched: 13. CDR1 and CDR2 (germline): SQVTM, ANQGSEA. In nucleotides, the CDR3 is TGCAGCGTTGAATCTGGGACACAGGGGCGGGCCACAGATACGCAGTATTTT. Its translation is CSVESGTQGRATDTQYF.

As to this clone: An end of the junction does not agree with germline; a read error may underlie this. This sequence joins TRBV7-7 and TRBJ2-1, with TRBD2 matching 8 bases. The germline CDR1 and CDR2 sequences are SSHAT and FNYEAQ (reference sequence). CDR3 length equals 14 residues. DNA for the CDR3: TGTGCTAGCAGCTTGTTACGGGGGGGAAATGAGCAGTTCTTC. Translated, it gives CASSLLRGGNEQFF.

CDR3 DNA sequence: TGTGCCAGCAGCGTAGGAGGGGGATGGGATCAGCCCCAGCATTTT. This gives the protein CASSVGGGWDQPQHF. V gene TRBV9 combines with J gene TRBJ1-5; a weak D match, TRBD1 (6 bases). The CDR3 totals 15 residues. V lost 0 bases to trimming and J lost 5 bases, with 12 bases between them. Germline values: CDR1 SGDLS, CDR2 YYNGEE.

In its sample, this clone is medium-sized. The V call is TRBV6-5, the J call TRBJ1-2; 10 bases are a match to TRBD1. The CDR3 has 15 amino acids. The germline V gene encodes CDR1 MNHEY and CDR2 SVGAGI. Trimming took 2 bases from V and 2 from J; bases not matched to a gene: 2. The CDR3 loop is CASSYMTGGNYGYTF. The CDR3 DNA reads TGTGCCAGCAGTTACATGACAGGGGGCAACTATGGCTACACCTTC.

The CDR3 nucleotides read TGCAGTGCTGCCGACGGAAACACCATATATTTT. Translating gives CSAADGNTIYF. The chain couples TRBV20-1 to TRBJ1-3; D gene uncertain. Germline CDR1 is DFQATT and CDR2 is SNEGSKA (reference sequence). CDR3 length: 11 residues. V was trimmed by 5 bases and J by 4 bases, leaving 6 bases between them.

V gene TRBV18 combines with J gene TRBJ2-5; 7 bases map to TRBD1. The CDR3 contains 14 residues. V was pared by 3 bases and J by 4 bases, with 5 bases of the junction left unmatched. From germline, CDR1 is KGHSH and CDR2 LQKENI. In nucleotides, the CDR3 is TGTGCCAGCTCACCTTCGACAGGGAGAGAGACCCAGTACTTC. Translation: CASSPSTGRETQYF.

V gene TRBV7-8 combines with J gene TRBJ2-1, with a tentative D call TRBD2 (6 bases). Trimming shortened V by 1 base and J by 0 bases, and 13 bases separated the two germline ends. Germline V CDR1 and CDR2: SGHVS, FQNEAQ. The CDR3 contains 17 residues. The CDR3 is CASSLGGGVSSYNEQFF. In nucleotides, the CDR3 is TGTGCCAGCAGCTTAGGAGGCGGGGTTAGCTCCTACAATGAGCAGTTCTTC.

The J gene is TRBJ2-1, the V gene TRBV25-1, with 9 bases aligning to TRBD2. The CDR3 consists of 16 residues. Looked up from germline, CDR1 is MGHDK and CDR2 is SYGVNS. J was trimmed by 9 bases and V by 4 bases; bases with no gene match: 13. The CDR3 sequence is CASSGWGAGGLGEQFF. As DNA, the CDR3 is TGTGCCAGCAGTGGGTGGGGAGCGGGGGGTTTAGGTGAGCAGTTCTTC.

The chain has TRBV14 and TRBJ2-1; 9 bases are a match to TRBD2. Germline CDR1 reads SGHDN; CDR2 reads FVKESK. This CDR3 is 16 amino acids long. Losses at the gene ends were 1 base for V and 8 bases for J; bases not matched to a gene: 9. The CDR3 region has the DNA TGTGCCAGCAGCCAAGTAGGTAGCGGGAGTAGGTATGAGCAGTTCTTC. This codes for CASSQVGSGSRYEQFF.

The chain uses TRBV27 and TRBJ1-5; TRBD1 matches 10 bases. CDR1 and CDR2 (germline): MNHEY, SMNVEV (reference sequence). The CDR3 consists of 15 residues. V shed 3 bases and J 7 bases; nucleotides not matched to a gene: 6. Here the CDR3 reads CASSFAGQGDQPQHF. The CDR3 bases are TGTGCCAGCAGTTTCGCTGGACAGGGGGACCAGCCCCAGCATTTT.